Here is one TCR beta chain with its context. Antigen specificity is unknown. The entry originates in a study of siplizumab effects on memory and regulatory T cells. Study results and limitations: Assignment to unstimulated subsets succeeded for only a minor fraction of the alloreactive clones.

Per germline, CDR1 MNHEY and CDR2 SVGAGI. CDR3 length equals 16 residues. V lost 2 bases, J lost 13 bases, and 15 bases stayed unmatched. Clones were sequenced by immunoSEQ multiplex PCR, and TCRdb holds only the in-frame ones, with some missing. Of about 110,000 clones listed, about 91% were seen once; the top ten hold around 0.75%. The sequencing input was Tregs sorted from blood. The chain is built from TRBV6-5 and TRBJ1-2; TRBD1 matches at 11 bases. The TCR comes from a human donor in good health. CDR3 amino acids: CASSYARGTGGNSGTF. CDR3 nucleotides: TGTGCCAGCAGTTACGCCAGGGGGACAGGGGGTAATTCAGGCACCTTC.